This T cell receptor beta chain was identified during a study of regulatory T cells in long-lasting Graves disease. This sample's time point: newly diagnosed GD, antithyroid drugs for less than 3 months. RNA extracted from PBMCs served as the sequencing template. The authors built TCR beta libraries using iRepertoire HTBI primers and Arm-PCR of CDR3 regions. TCRdb ran MiXCR on the multiplex PCR reads and lists one entry per CDR3 protein. The repertoire has roughly 500,000 distinct CDR3 sequences, approximately 12% of them found once; the top ten carry more than 8.5%. The same sample was also used in a study of T cells in Graves' hyperthyroidism and ophthalmopathy.

The input for sequencing was peripheral blood mononuclear cells (PBMCs), taken at new diagnosis, from a patient treated with antithyroid drugs. The sequence was obtained from a man younger than 45 with Graves disease.

CDR3 in amino acids: CASSQERTGRASQNIQYF. The CDR3, as DNA: TGTGCCAGCAGCCAAGAGAGGACCGGGAGGGCATCCCAAAACATTCAGTACTTC. The chain combines TRBV4-2 with TRBJ2-4; 8 nucleotides line up with TRBD2. The CDR3 length is 18 residues. The ends lost 0 bases at V and 5 bases at J; junction bases unmatched: 12. CDR1 is LGHNA, CDR2 YNFKEQ, per germline.